Below, 12 T cell receptor beta chains from the same sample are listed, as sequenced in a study of CD8 T cells in Susac syndrome. cDNA came from about 0.5 to 1 ug RNA primed by random hexamers. TCRdb recomputed calls from the immunoSEQ multiplex PCR reads with MiXCR, one row per CDR3 protein. This table has under 110,000 distinct CDR3 sequences, roughly 94% appearing once. The sequenced sample consisted of CD8+ T cells from PBMCs. These receptors were taken from a human donor with Susac syndrome.

V gene TRBV15 combines with J gene TRBJ2-1; D remains ambiguous. The CDR3 sequence is 15 residues long. Germline CDR1 is LNHNV and CDR2 is YYDKDF (reference sequence). V lost 0 bases to trimming and J lost 9 bases, with 15 bases between them. The CDR3 region is CATSRDRDPLGEQFF. Here the CDR3 DNA reads TGTGCCACCAGCAGAGATCGTGACCCCCTGGGTGAGCAGTTCTTC.

The V gene is TRBV7-9, the J gene TRBJ1-1, with D unresolved. The germline V and J ends were trimmed by 4 bases and 3 bases, with 6 bases remaining between them. The CDR3 spans 12 residues. Germline loops: CDR1 SEHNR, CDR2 FQNEAQ (reference sequence). The DNA for the CDR3 is TGTGCCAGCAGCTCCGAGGACACTGAAGCTTTCTTT. Translating it yields CASSSEDTEAFF.

The V and J genes are TRBV7-2 and TRBJ2-7; D unclear. V was pared by 4 bases and J by 2 bases, with 9 bases between. The CDR3 runs to 13 residues. From germline, CDR1 is SGHTA and CDR2 FQGNSA. Written as DNA, the CDR3 is TGTGCCAGCAGCTCGGTATCTCCCTACGAGCAGTACTTC. Protein product: CASSSVSPYEQYF.

This chain links TRBV20-1 with TRBJ2-1, with TRBD2 matching over 9 bases. Unmatched junction bases numbered 5, after V lost 0 bases and J lost 5 bases. The CDR3 totals 15 residues. Germline loops: CDR1 DFQATT, CDR2 SNEGSKA (reference sequence). The CDR3 loop reads CSARDPGLANNEQFF. Written as DNA, the CDR3 is TGCAGTGCTAGAGACCCGGGACTAGCCAACAATGAGCAGTTCTTC.

The chain links TRBV9 to TRBJ2-7; possible D gene TRBD1, 6 bases. CDR3 length equals 14 residues. CDR1 and CDR2 from the germline V gene are SGDLS and YYNGEE. With 4 bases removed from V and 5 bases from J, the gap between germline ends came to 16 bases. The CDR3 loop reads CASSPPQGGDEQYF. The CDR3 region has the DNA TGTGCCAGCAGCCCGCCACAGGGTGGTGACGAGCAGTACTTC.

V usage is TRBV14 and J usage is TRBJ1-2, with a tentative D call TRBD1 (6 bases). The ends were cut back, 3 bases at V and 4 bases at J, with 12 bases in the middle. Per germline, CDR1 SGHDN and CDR2 FVKESK. CDR3 length: 14 amino acids. CDR3 residues: CASSHRGGSYGYTF. CDR3 bases: TGTGCCAGCAGCCACAGGGGAGGGAGCTATGGCTACACCTTC.

This chain uses TRBV27 with TRBJ2-1; 7 nucleotides match TRBD2. This CDR3 has 16 amino acids. Germline V lookup: CDR1 MNHEY, CDR2 SMNVEV (reference sequence). The V and J ends lost 7 bases and 7 bases, in that order; junction bases with no gene match: 16. The CDR3 reads CASTPLGLAAGNEQFF. The CDR3 DNA follows: TGTGCCAGCACCCCCCTGGGGCTAGCGGCAGGGAATGAGCAGTTCTTC.

The chain links TRBV5-6 to TRBJ2-7; 8 nucleotides match TRBD1. V was pared by 0 bases and J by 4 bases, with 3 bases of the junction left unmatched. The CDR3 is 14 residues long. CDR1 is SGHDT, CDR2 YYEEEE, per germline. CDR3 residues: CASSLAGGRYEQYF. CDR3 DNA: TGTGCCAGCAGCTTGGCAGGGGGCAGGTACGAGCAGTACTTC. Variable domain in full (rest from reference TRBV5-6 and TRBJ2-7): DAGVTQSPTHLIKTRGQQVTLRCSPKSGHDTVSWYQQALGQGPQFIFQYYEEEERQRGNFPDRFSGHQFPNYSSELNVNALLLGDSALYLCASSLAGGRYEQYFGPGTRLTVT.

The chain is built from TRBV6-2 or TRBV6-3 and TRBJ2-3; D possibly corresponds to TRBD2 (7 bases). Germline CDR1 MNHEY, CDR2 SVGEGT. This CDR3 region has 16 residues. Trimming left V 8 bases short and J 5 bases short, with 23 bases between. The CDR3 spells CASGWRPGGQRDTQYF. CDR3 bases: TGTGCCAGCGGTTGGAGACCGGGGGGCCAAAGAGATACGCAGTATTTT.

Only a few counts were recorded for this clonotype. The chain combines TRBV7-9 with TRBJ1-4; D is ambiguous. The length of the CDR3 is 11 residues. Trimming stripped 5 bases from V and 4 bases from J, with 2 bases between. Germline CDR1 SEHNR, CDR2 FQNEAQ (reference sequence). The CDR3 DNA sequence: TGTGCCAGCAGCCGTAATGAAAAACTGTTTTTT. It codes for CASSRNEKLFF.

The genes are TRBV14 and TRBJ2-4; 10 bases align to TRBD1. The CDR3 has 17 residues. Germline CDR1 is SGHDN and CDR2 is FVKESK. V shed 2 bases, J shed 9 bases, and the junction held 13 bases outside the gene matches. CDR3 coding DNA: TGTGCCAGCAGCCAACAACCCGGGACAGGGGAATCGTTCATTCAGTACTTC. This gives the protein CASSQQPGTGESFIQYF.

The chain combines TRBV29-1 with TRBJ1-1; D is unclear. Trimming pared 3 bases from V and 7 bases from J, leaving 6 bases between. CDR3 length: 10 residues. CDR1 and CDR2 (germline): SQVTM, ANQGSEA. The CDR3 bases are TGCAGCGTTGAGGGTGTTGAAGCTTTCTTT. Translated: CSVEGVEAFF.